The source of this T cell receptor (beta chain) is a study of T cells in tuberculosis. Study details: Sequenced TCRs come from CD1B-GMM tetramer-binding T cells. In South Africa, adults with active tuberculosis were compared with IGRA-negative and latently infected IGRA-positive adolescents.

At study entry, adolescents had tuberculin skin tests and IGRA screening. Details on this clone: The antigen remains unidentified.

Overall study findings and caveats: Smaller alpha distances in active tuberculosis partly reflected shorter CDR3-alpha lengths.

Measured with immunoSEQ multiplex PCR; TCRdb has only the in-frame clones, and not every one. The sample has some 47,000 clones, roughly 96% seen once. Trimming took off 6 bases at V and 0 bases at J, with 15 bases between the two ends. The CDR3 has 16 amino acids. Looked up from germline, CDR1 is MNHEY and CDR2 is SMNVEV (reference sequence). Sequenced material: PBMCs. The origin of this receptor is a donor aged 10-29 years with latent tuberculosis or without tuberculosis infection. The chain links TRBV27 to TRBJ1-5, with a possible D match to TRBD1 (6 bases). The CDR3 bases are TGTGCCAGCAGGAGTCTAAAGGGGGTTAGCAATCAGCCCCAGCATTTT. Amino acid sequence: CASRSLKGVSNQPQHF.